The 28 T cell receptor beta chains in this list originate from one sample, sequenced in a study of cytomegalovirus exposure and HLA in healthy donors. It was with 60 Vbeta and 13 Jbeta primers that the PCR ran. The method was immunoSEQ multiplex PCR; TCRdb's version includes in-frame clones alone and lacks a portion of them. The sample has tens of thousands of clones; roughly three quarters are singletons. Sequenced input: PBMCs. Receptors originate from a woman aged 40 to 50 in good health and CMV-seropositive.

This clone was detected once. V and J are TRBV9 and TRBJ1-1; D may be TRBD1 (6 bases). Trimming left V 0 bases short and J 1 base short, with 10 bases between. Germline V lookup: CDR1 SGDLS, CDR2 YYNGEE. This CDR3 region has 15 residues. The CDR3 nucleotides read TGTGCCAGCAGCGTAGCTACAGGGTCGAACACTGAAGCTTTCTTT. It yields the protein CASSVATGSNTEAFF.

The chain links TRBV15 to TRBJ2-3; no clear D. This CDR3 region has 14 residues. Looked up from germline, CDR1 is LNHNV and CDR2 is YYDKDF (reference sequence). Trimming cost V 0 bases and J 2 bases, with 6 bases left between them. The CDR3 bases are TGTGCCACCAGCAGAGATCAGGCCACAGATACGCAGTATTTT. Amino acids: CATSRDQATDTQYF.

The chain is built from TRBV7-2 and TRBJ1-6, with a tentative D call TRBD1 (6 bases). V lost 5 bases, J lost 7 bases, and 9 bases lay in between. There are 13 residues in the CDR3. Germline V gene data show CDR1 as SGHTA and CDR2 as FQGNSA. The DNA of the CDR3 is TGTGCCAGCAGCACAGGGTCCAATTCACCCCTCCACTTT. Encoded protein: CASSTGSNSPLHF.

This clone was observed a single time. The chain links TRBV7-8 to TRBJ2-1, with 15 nucleotides matching TRBD2. The CDR3 has 18 residues. CDR1 and CDR2 (germline): SGHVS, FQNEAQ. V trimming: 1 base; J trimming: 7 bases; junction bases outside the gene matches: 8. This chain's CDR3 is CASSLGRTSGRAINEQFF. CDR3 coding DNA: TGTGCCAGCAGCTTAGGTAGGACTAGCGGGAGGGCCATTAATGAGCAGTTCTTC.

The rearrangement uses TRBV27 and TRBJ1-4; D possibly corresponds to TRBD1 (5 bases). V lost 6 bases and J lost 12, with 20 bases in between. Germline V gene sequence: CDR1 MNHEY, CDR2 SMNVEV (reference sequence). This CDR3 contains 14 residues. CDR3: CASRPDFNPGELFF. For the CDR3, the DNA is TGTGCCAGCAGACCCGATTTTAACCCGGGGGAACTGTTTTTT.

The table lists this clone with a count of one. This rearrangement joins TRBV20-1 to TRBJ1-2, with D maybe TRBD1 (6 bases). The germline V gene has CDR1 DFQATT and CDR2 SNEGSKA (reference sequence). Trimming removed 4 bases from V and 5 bases from J, with 8 bases in between. The CDR3 is made up of 11 amino acids. CDR3 DNA sequence: TGCAGTGCTAAAGGGGGATATGGCTACACCTTC. Protein product: CSAKGGYGYTF.

The CDR3 region has the DNA TGTGCCAGCAGGGGGGGGGTAGGGACTGGCACTGAAGCTTTCTTT. It encodes CASRGGVGTGTEAFF. J is TRBJ1-1 and V is TRBV6-5; TRBD1 might be the D (5 bases). Trimming left V 6 bases short and J 4 bases short, with 18 bases between. This CDR3 has 15 residues. In germline, CDR1 is MNHEY, CDR2 SVGAGI.

The chain combines TRBV28 with TRBJ2-7, with TRBD2 identical over 11 bases. Germline V gene lookup returns CDR1 MDHEN and CDR2 SYDVKM. The CDR3 runs to 16 residues. Germline trimming cut 6 bases from V and 1 base from J; bases unmatched to any gene: 8. The CDR3 region is CASSRIAGGPSYEQYF. CDR3 sequence (DNA): TGTGCCAGCAGCCGAATAGCGGGAGGGCCTTCCTACGAGCAGTACTTC.

The rearrangement links TRBV14 to TRBJ1-1, with D perhaps TRBD1 (6 bases). Germline lookup yields CDR1 SGHDN and CDR2 FVKESK. V shed 0 bases and J shed 6 bases, with 11 bases lying between them. This CDR3 comprises 14 residues. The CDR3, as DNA: TGTGCCAGCAGCCAAGAGATGAGGGGGTCTGAAGCTTTCTTT. This encodes CASSQEMRGSEAFF.

V usage is TRBV6-6 and J usage is TRBJ2-5; TRBD1 matches at 10 bases. The CDR3 length is 16 residues. With 5 bases clipped from V and 3 bases from J, the junction kept 9 bases outside the gene matches. The germline V gene has CDR1 MNHNY and CDR2 SVGAGI (reference sequence). CDR3 in DNA: TGTGCCAGCAGTCGACCGACCGGGACAGGGGAAGAGACCCAGTACTTC. It specifies CASSRPTGTGEETQYF.

V usage is TRBV6-1 and J usage is TRBJ1-1; D gene ambiguous. Germline V gene data show CDR1 as MNHNS and CDR2 as SASEGT. CDR3 length: 14 amino acids. The V end lost 4 bases, the J end lost 0 bases, and 9 bases lay between the germline ends. In nucleotides, the CDR3 is TGTGCCAGCAGTGTAGGCGGGATGAACACTGAAGCTTTCTTT. This gives the protein CASSVGGMNTEAFF.

The chain carries TRBV27 and TRBJ1-1; TRBD1 might be the D (5 bases). This CDR3 region has 13 residues. Germline assignment: CDR1 MNHEY and CDR2 SMNVEV (reference sequence). The V and J ends lost 8 bases and 4 bases respectively, with 14 bases between them. In DNA, the CDR3 is TGTGCCAGCGCTACAGGTAGTGGCACTGAAGCTTTCTTT. It yields the protein CASATGSGTEAFF.

J is TRBJ1-1 and V is TRBV5-1, with 9 nucleotides matching TRBD1. Per the germline V gene, CDR1 is SGHRS and CDR2 is YFSETQ. The CDR3 length is 14 residues. With V trimmed by 4 bases and J by 4 bases, 5 bases remained unmatched. CDR3 residues: CASSVTGGGTEAFF. CDR3 sequence (DNA): TGCGCCAGCAGCGTAACAGGGGGCGGCACTGAAGCTTTCTTT.

V and J are TRBV27 and TRBJ2-7; 10 bases match TRBD1. Unmatched junction bases numbered 4, after V lost 5 bases and J lost 3 bases. Germline CDR1 reads MNHEY; CDR2 reads SMNVEV (reference sequence). This CDR3 comprises 14 residues. The CDR3 spells CASSPGTGDYEQYF. The CDR3 region has the DNA TGTGCCAGCAGTCCCGGGACAGGGGACTACGAGCAGTACTTC.

The gene calls are TRBV5-6 and TRBJ1-2; possible D gene TRBD1, 5 bases. Trimming stripped 1 base from V and 7 bases from J, with 11 bases between. Germline loops: CDR1 SGHDT, CDR2 YYEEEE. This CDR3 is built from 13 residues. This chain's CDR3 is CASSLLHTGGYTF. CDR3 bases: TGTGCCAGCAGCTTGTTGCACACAGGTGGCTACACCTTC.

V gene TRBV27 combines with J gene TRBJ2-1, with a weak D call TRBD1 (5 bases). The CDR3 spans 18 residues. Trimming removed 1 base from V and 0 bases from J, with 16 bases in between. CDR1 MNHEY and CDR2 SMNVEV come from the germline V gene (reference sequence). The CDR3 coding sequence is TGTGCCAGCAGTTTATGGCCCCGGACACCAGACTCCTACAATGAGCAGTTCTTC. This translates into CASSLWPRTPDSYNEQFF.

The chain couples TRBV27 to TRBJ1-1, with TRBD1 matching over 9 bases. The ends lost 6 bases at V and 5 bases at J; junction bases unmatched: 7. The CDR3 is 14 amino acids. Germline lookup yields CDR1 MNHEY and CDR2 SMNVEV (reference sequence). CDR3 sequence (DNA): TGTGCCAGCAGGTCCGGGACAGGGAAGACTGAAGCTTTCTTT. As protein: CASRSGTGKTEAFF.

With respect to this clone: One end of the junction varies from germline; a read error may be responsible. The chain combines TRBV4-1 with TRBJ1-2; TRBD1 matches 9 bases. Germline V CDR1 and CDR2: MGHRA, YSYEKL. CDR3 size: 15 residues. The CDR3 sequence: CASTQGYRGPDGYTF. DNA for the CDR3: TGCGCCAGCACCCAAGGGTACAGGGGGCCTGATGGCTACACCTTC.

This chain joins TRBV6-5 and TRBJ1-6; a possible D gene is TRBD1 (6 bases). Germline CDR1 MNHEY, CDR2 SVGAGI. Trimming stripped 0 bases from V and 10 bases from J, with 16 bases between. The CDR3 loop spans 16 amino acids. The chain's CDR3 is CASSYSMPNRDSPLHF. Written as DNA, the CDR3 is TGTGCCAGCAGTTACTCGATGCCGAACAGGGACTCACCCCTCCACTTT.

V gene TRBV30 combines with J gene TRBJ2-1, with D uncertain. V was clipped by 3 bases and J by 7 bases, with 16 bases between them. Per germline, CDR1 GTSNPN and CDR2 SVGIG (reference sequence). The CDR3 spans 14 residues. The CDR3 loop is CAWRAPNNRNEQFF. The CDR3 DNA is TGTGCCTGGAGAGCACCCAATAACAGAAATGAGCAGTTCTTC.

By frequency in the sample, this clone is medium-sized (0.01 to 0.1%). V usage is TRBV5-4 and J usage is TRBJ2-1, with 14 nucleotides matching TRBD2. This CDR3 has 14 amino acids. Trimming cost V 7 bases and J 8 bases; bases outside gene matches: 5. Germline CDR1 reads SGHNT; CDR2 reads YYREEE (reference sequence). Here the CDR3 reads CASEPGLAGDEQFF. The CDR3 nucleotides read TGTGCCAGCGAGCCGGGACTAGCGGGAGATGAGCAGTTCTTC. The whole variable domain, filled in from reference TRBV5-4 and TRBJ2-1, reads ETGVTQSPTHLIKTRGQQVTLRCSSQSGHNTVSWYQQALGQGPQFIFQYYREEENGRGNFPPRFSGLQFPNYSSELNVNALELDDSALYLCASEPGLAGDEQFFGPGTRLTVL.

The chain joins TRBV6-1 to TRBJ2-2, with 14 bases lining up with TRBD2. The CDR3 has 17 residues. V gave up 4 bases and J gave up 2 bases; unmatched junction bases: 3. From germline, CDR1 is MNHNS and CDR2 SASEGT. CDR3 bases: TGTGCCAGCAGTGCGACTAGCGGGGGGGCAAACACCGGGGAGCTGTTTTTT. It encodes CASSATSGGANTGELFF.

J is TRBJ1-5 and V is TRBV5-8, with D perhaps matching TRBD1 (5 bases). Germline loops: CDR1 SGHTS, CDR2 YDEGEE. This CDR3 spans 17 amino acids. The germline V and J ends were trimmed by 4 bases and 3 bases, with 20 bases remaining between them. The CDR3 spells CASSPPLGEVNNQPQHF. In DNA, the CDR3 is TGTGCCAGCAGCCCTCCCTTAGGGGAAGTGAACAATCAGCCCCAGCATTTT.

The V call is TRBV5-4, the J call TRBJ2-5; 12 positions agree with TRBD2. V shed 4 bases and J 5 bases; nucleotides not matched to a gene: 9. From germline, CDR1 is SGHNT and CDR2 YYREEE (reference sequence). This CDR3 has 16 residues. The CDR3 here is CASSPGLAGTGETQYF. The CDR3 DNA reads TGTGCCAGCAGCCCTGGACTAGCGGGGACCGGGGAGACCCAGTACTTC.

In this sample, this clone turned up once. V gene TRBV7-2 combines with J gene TRBJ2-7; D gene ambiguous. The germline V gene has CDR1 SGHTA and CDR2 FQGNSA. V was trimmed by 3 bases and J by 0 bases, leaving 3 bases between them. This CDR3 has 12 residues. The CDR3 DNA is TGTGCCAGCAGCTTTAGCTCCTACGAGCAGTACTTC. This sequence encodes CASSFSSYEQYF.

This chain joins TRBV15 and TRBJ2-6; TRBD2 is a possible D gene (6 bases). Looked up from germline, CDR1 is LNHNV and CDR2 is YYDKDF (reference sequence). V was trimmed by 2 bases and J by 8 bases, leaving 13 bases between them. This CDR3 spans 15 amino acids. The CDR3 loop is CATSRRAEGSNVLTF. CDR3 DNA sequence: TGTGCCACCAGCAGACGGGCGGAGGGGTCCAACGTCCTGACTTTC.

The V call is TRBV19, the J call TRBJ1-6; D may be TRBD1 (5 bases). The CDR3 consists of 15 residues. The germline CDR1 and CDR2 sequences are LNHDA and SQIVND (reference sequence). The V gene lost 3 bases and the J gene lost 10 bases, with 16 bases spanning the gap. CDR3 sequence reads: CASSMVGQGKSPLHF. In nucleotides, the CDR3 is TGTGCCAGTAGTATGGTTGGGCAGGGCAAATCACCCCTCCACTTT.

This clone was detected only once. This chain uses TRBV27 with TRBJ2-1; 12 nucleotides line up with TRBD2. V trimming: 6 bases; J trimming: 4 bases; junction bases outside the gene matches: 13. The length of the CDR3 is 18 residues. Looked up from germline, CDR1 is MNHEY and CDR2 is SMNVEV (reference sequence). The CDR3 reads CASRTRPGLAGPYNEQFF. CDR3 coding DNA: TGTGCCAGCAGAACAAGACCGGGACTAGCGGGCCCTTACAATGAGCAGTTCTTC.